This T cell receptor (beta chain) came from a study of blood T cell repertoires in COVID-19. Cohorts were assigned according to the clinical history that participants reported. TCRdb keeps only in-frame clones here, not all; method: immunoSEQ multiplex PCR. The sample has about 330,000 clones, 87% seen once; the top ten hold over 0.8%. Specimen: PBMCs or T cells enriched from blood (not recorded which). This TCR was recovered from a woman aged 30 to 39 who had recovered from COVID-19.

The CDR3 DNA reads as TGTGCCAGCAGTATGGGCAGGGGGCGAGGTGCTAATGAAAAACTGTTTTTT. Translating it yields CASSMGRGRGANEKLFF. This rearrangement joins TRBV5-5 to TRBJ1-4; 8 bases line up with TRBD1. CDR3 length equals 17 residues. In germline, CDR1 is SGHKS, CDR2 YYEKEE (reference sequence). With V trimmed by 5 bases and J by 3 bases, 12 bases remained unmatched.